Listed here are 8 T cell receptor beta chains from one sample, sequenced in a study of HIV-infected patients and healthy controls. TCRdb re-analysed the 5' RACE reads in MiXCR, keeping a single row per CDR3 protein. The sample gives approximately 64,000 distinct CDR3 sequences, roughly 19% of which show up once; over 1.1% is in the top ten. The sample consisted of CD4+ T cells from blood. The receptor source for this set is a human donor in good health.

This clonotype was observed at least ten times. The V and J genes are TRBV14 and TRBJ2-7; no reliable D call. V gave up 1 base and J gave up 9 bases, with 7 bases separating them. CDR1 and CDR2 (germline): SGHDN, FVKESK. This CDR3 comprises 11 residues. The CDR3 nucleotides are TGTGCCAGCAGCCAAGGGACGGGGCAGTACTTC. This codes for CASSQGTGQYF.

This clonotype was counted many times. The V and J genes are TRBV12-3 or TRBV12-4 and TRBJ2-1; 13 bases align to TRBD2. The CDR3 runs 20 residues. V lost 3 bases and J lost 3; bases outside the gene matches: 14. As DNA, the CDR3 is TGTGCCAGCAGTTTGGACGCTGGACTAGCGGGAGCTAGCCGCTACAATGAGCAGTTCTTC. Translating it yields CASSLDAGLAGASRYNEQFF.

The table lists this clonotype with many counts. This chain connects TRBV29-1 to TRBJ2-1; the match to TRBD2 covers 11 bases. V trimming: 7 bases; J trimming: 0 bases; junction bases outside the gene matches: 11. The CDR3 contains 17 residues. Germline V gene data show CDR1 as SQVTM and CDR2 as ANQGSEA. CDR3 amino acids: CSAQGGLADSSYNEQFF. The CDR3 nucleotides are TGCAGCGCCCAGGGGGGACTAGCGGACAGCTCCTACAATGAGCAGTTCTTC.

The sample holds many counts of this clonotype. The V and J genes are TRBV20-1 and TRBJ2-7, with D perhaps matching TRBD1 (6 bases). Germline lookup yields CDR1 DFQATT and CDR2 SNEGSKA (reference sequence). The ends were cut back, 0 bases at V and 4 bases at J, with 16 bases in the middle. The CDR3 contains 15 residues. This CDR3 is CSARDPQGASYEQYF. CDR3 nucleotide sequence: TGCAGTGCTAGAGATCCACAGGGTGCAAGTTACGAGCAGTACTTC.

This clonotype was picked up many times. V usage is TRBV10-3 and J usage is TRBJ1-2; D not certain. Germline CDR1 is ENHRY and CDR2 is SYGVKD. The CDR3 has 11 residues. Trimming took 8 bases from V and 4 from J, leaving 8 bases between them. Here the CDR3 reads CAISNGYGYTF. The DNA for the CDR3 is TGTGCCATCTCGAACGGCTATGGCTACACCTTC.

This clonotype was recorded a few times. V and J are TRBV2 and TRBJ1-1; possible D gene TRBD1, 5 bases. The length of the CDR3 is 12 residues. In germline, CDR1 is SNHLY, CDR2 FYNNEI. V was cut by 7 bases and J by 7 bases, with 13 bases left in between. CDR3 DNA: TGTGCCAGCAACCGGGGCAGAGATGAAGCTTTCTTT. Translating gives CASNRGRDEAFF.

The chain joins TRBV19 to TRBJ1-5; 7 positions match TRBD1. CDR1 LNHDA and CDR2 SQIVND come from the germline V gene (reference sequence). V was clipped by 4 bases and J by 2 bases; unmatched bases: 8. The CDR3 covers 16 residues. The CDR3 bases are TGTGCCAGTAGTAGAGACCGTGGACAGGGCAATCAGCCCCAGCATTTT. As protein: CASSRDRGQGNQPQHF.

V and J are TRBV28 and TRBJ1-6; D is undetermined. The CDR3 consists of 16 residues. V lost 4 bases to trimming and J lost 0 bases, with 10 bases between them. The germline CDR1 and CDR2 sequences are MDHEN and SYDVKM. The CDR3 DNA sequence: TGTGCCAGCAGTTCCGGACGGAGCTCCTATAATTCACCCCTCCACTTT. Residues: CASSSGRSSYNSPLHF.